These T cell receptor beta chains were read from a single sample in a study of T cells in localized non-small cell lung cancer. The method was immunoSEQ multiplex PCR; TCRdb's version includes in-frame clones alone and lacks a portion of them. Of 13,000 to 15,000 clones in the sample, about 92% are singletons; the top ten hold around 2.5%. The material sequenced was peripheral blood mononuclear cells, taken before any cancer treatment. All receptors derive from a man aged 40 to 75 with stage III lung adenocarcinoma. The CDR3 runs from the conserved cysteine through the conserved F or W. For some rows the clone size is stated as once, few or many, or as a class when expanded; others skip it.

abundance,len,j_gene,v_gene,CDR3aa
-,12,TRBJ1-5,TRBV28,CASRRGDQPQHF
-,13,TRBJ2-1,TRBV9,CASSVGQDNEQFF
-,15,TRBJ2-5,TRBV5-1,CASSLFGRIQETQYF
-,15,TRBJ2-7,TRBV5-4,CASSLVQGTVGEQYF
once,16,TRBJ2-2,TRBV18,CASSPLGRTNTRELFF
-,11,TRBJ1-3,TRBV20-1,CSTSAGNTIYF
-,16,TRBJ2-1,TRBV6-6,CASSYSLAGTNGEQFF
-,15,TRBJ1-3,TRBV7-2,CASSSDRGPGNTIYF
-,15,TRBJ1-2,TRBV5-6,CASSLAGRGSYGYTF
-,12,TRBJ2-5,TRBV29-1,CSVRGSQETQYF
-,14,TRBJ1-1,TRBV27,CASSLLSRNTEAFF
-,15,TRBJ1-6,TRBV28,CASSLLTGGDSPLHF
-,13,TRBJ2-3,TRBV18,CASSPLSTDTQYF
-,16,TRBJ2-1,TRBV27,CASSPRTGAFWHEQFF
-,17,TRBJ2-1,TRBV5-1,CASSLDGTSGALGEQFF